This TCR beta chain was sequenced in a study of OX40 agonist ivuxolimab in advanced cancers. Generated by immunoSEQ multiplex PCR, the TCRdb table keeps only in-frame clones and is missing some. The sample has 95,000 or so clones; approximately 90% are singletons. The CDR3 runs 13 residues. Germline CDR1 reads SGHTA; CDR2 reads FQGNSA. Trimming removed 2 bases at V and 5 bases at J, with 10 bases between. This TCR was recovered from an adult with an advanced solid tumor such as melanoma, head and neck, liver or kidney cancer. The material was CD4+ or CD8+ T cells sorted from blood, obtained in a trial of the OX40 agonist ivuxolimab. This chain joins TRBV7-2 and TRBJ2-7; D is possibly TRBD1 or TRBD2 (6 bases each). The DNA of the CDR3 is TGTGCCAGCAGCTTAAGGGGGGTCCACGAGCAGTACTTC. Translation: CASSLRGVHEQYF.